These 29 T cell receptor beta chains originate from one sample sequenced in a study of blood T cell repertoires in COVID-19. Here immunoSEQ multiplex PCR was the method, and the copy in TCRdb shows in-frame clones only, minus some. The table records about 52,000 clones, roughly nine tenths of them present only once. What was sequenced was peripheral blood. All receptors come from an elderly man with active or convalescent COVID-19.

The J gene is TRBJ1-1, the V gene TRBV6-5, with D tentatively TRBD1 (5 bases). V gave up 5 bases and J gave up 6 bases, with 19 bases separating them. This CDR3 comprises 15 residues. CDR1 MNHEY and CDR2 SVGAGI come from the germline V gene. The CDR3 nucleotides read TGTGCCAGCAGTCGCCTCTTGGGGCAAGGGGCTGAAGCTTTCTTT. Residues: CASSRLLGQGAEAFF.

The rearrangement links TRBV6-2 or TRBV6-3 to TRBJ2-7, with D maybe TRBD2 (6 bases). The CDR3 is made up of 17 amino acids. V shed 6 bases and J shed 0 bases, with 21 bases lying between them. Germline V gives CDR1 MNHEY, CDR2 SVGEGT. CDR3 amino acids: CASSQPGSGSSSYEQYF. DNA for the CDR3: TGTGCCAGCAGCCAACCGGGAAGCGGGTCTAGCTCCTACGAGCAGTACTTC.

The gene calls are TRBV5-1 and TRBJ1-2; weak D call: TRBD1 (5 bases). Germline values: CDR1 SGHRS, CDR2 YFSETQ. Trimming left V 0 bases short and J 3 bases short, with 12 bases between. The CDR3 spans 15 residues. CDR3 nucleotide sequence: TGCGCCAGCAGCTTGGACGCGGGGACCCACTATGGCTACACCTTC. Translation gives CASSLDAGTHYGYTF.

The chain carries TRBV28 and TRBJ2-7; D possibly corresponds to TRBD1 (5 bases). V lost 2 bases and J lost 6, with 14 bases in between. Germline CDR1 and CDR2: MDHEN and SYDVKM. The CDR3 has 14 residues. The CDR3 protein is CASSLRQGKSEQYF. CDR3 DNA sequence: TGTGCCAGCAGTTTAAGGCAGGGAAAAAGCGAGCAGTACTTC.

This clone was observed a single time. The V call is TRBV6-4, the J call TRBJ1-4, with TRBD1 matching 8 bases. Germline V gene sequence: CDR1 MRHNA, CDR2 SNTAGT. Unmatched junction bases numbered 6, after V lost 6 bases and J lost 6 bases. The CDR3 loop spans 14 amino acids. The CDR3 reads CASRLQGDDEKLFF. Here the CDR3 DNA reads TGTGCCAGCAGGCTACAGGGGGACGATGAAAAACTGTTTTTT.

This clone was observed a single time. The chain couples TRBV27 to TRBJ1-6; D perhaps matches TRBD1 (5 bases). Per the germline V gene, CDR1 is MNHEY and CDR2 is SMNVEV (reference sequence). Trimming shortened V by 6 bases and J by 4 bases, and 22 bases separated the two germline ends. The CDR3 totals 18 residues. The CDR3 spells CASSRARGGEYYNSPLHF. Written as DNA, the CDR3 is TGTGCCAGCAGCCGCGCTAGGGGCGGAGAGTATTATAATTCACCCCTCCACTTT.

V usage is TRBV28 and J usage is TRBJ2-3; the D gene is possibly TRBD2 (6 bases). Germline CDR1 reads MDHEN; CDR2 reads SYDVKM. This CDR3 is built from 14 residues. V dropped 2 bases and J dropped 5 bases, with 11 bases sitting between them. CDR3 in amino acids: CASSLASAGDTQYF. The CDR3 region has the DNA TGTGCCAGCAGTTTAGCTAGCGCCGGAGATACGCAGTATTTT.

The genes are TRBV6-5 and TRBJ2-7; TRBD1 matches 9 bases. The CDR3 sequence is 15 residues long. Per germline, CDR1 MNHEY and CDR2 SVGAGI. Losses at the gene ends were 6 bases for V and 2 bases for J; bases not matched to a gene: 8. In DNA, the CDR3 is TGTGCCAGCAGCCCAAGGACAGGGGTTCCCTACGAGCAGTACTTC. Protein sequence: CASSPRTGVPYEQYF.

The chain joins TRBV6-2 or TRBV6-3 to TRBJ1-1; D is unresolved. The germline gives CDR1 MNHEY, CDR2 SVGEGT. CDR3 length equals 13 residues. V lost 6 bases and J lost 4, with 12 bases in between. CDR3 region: CASSQTRLTEAFF. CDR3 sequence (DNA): TGTGCCAGCAGCCAAACCAGGCTCACTGAAGCTTTCTTT.

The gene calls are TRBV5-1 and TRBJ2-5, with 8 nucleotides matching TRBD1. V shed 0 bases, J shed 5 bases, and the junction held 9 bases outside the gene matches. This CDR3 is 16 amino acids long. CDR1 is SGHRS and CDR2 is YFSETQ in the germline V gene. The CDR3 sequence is CASSLDPGQAWETQYF. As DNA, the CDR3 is TGCGCCAGCAGCTTGGATCCGGGACAGGCGTGGGAGACCCAGTACTTC.

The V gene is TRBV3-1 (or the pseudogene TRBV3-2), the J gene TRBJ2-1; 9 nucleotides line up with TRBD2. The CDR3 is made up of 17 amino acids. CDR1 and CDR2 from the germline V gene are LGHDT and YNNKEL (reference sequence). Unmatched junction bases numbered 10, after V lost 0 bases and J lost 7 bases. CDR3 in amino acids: CASSQDKIAGVENEQFF. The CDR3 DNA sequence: TGTGCCAGCAGCCAAGATAAAATAGCGGGAGTAGAAAATGAGCAGTTCTTC.

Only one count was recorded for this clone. The DNA for the CDR3 is TGCGCCAGCAGCTTGGGGACAGGGTTTCAGCCCCAGCATTTT. It is translated as CASSLGTGFQPQHF. The chain employs TRBV5-1 and TRBJ1-5, with 8 bases lining up with TRBD1. The germline gives CDR1 SGHRS, CDR2 YFSETQ. With V trimmed by 0 bases and J by 6 bases, 2 bases remained unmatched. This CDR3 region has 14 residues.

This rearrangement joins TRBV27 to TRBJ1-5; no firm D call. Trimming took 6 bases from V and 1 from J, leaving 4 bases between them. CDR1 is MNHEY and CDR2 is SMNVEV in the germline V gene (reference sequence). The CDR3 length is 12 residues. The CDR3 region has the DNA TGTGCCAGCAGGAGGAGCAATCAGCCCCAGCATTTT. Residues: CASRRSNQPQHF.

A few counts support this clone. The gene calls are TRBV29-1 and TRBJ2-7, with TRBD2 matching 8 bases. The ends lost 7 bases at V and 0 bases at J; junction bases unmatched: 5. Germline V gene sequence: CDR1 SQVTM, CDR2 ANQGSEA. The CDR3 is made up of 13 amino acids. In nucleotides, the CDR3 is TGCAGCGCGGGGCGGGGGGCCTCCTACGAGCAGTACTTC. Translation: CSAGRGASYEQYF.

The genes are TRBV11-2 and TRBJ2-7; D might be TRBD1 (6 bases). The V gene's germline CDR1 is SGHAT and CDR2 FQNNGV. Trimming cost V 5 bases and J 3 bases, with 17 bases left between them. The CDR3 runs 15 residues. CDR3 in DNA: TGTGCCAGCAGCCCCAGGGGACGACCGGACTACGAGCAGTACTTC. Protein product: CASSPRGRPDYEQYF.

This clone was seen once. The CDR3 loop is CASSLGGQTQFYEQYF. DNA of the CDR3: TGTGCCAGCAGCTTAGGGGGACAGACACAATTTTACGAGCAGTACTTC. This chain joins TRBV7-2 and TRBJ2-7; TRBD1 agrees at 7 bases. Trimming cost V 1 base and J 4 bases; bases outside gene matches: 10. CDR3 length: 16 amino acids. The germline V gene encodes CDR1 SGHTA and CDR2 FQGNSA.

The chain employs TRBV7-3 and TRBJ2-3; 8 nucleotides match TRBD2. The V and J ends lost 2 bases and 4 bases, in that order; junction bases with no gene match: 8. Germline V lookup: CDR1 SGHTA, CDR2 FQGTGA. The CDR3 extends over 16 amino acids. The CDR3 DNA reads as TGTGCCAGCAGCTTAGACGGGGGGGCCAATGCAGATACGCAGTATTTT. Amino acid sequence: CASSLDGGANADTQYF.

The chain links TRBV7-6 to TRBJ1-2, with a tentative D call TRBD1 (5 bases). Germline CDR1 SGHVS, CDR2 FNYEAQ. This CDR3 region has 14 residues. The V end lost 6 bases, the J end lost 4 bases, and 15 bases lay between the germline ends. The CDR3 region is CASSREEGTYGYTF. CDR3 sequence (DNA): TGTGCCAGCAGTAGAGAGGAGGGGACCTATGGCTACACCTTC.

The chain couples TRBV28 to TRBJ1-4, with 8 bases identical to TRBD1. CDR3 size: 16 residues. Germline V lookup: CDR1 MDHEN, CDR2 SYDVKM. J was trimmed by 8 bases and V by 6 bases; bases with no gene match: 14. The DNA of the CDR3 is TGTGCCAGCAGACCCCCCGACAGGGGACGACGGGAAAAACTGTTTTTT. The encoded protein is CASRPPDRGRREKLFF. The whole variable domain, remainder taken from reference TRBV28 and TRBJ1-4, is DVKVTQSSRYLVKRTGEKVFLECVQDMDHENMFWYRQDPGLGLRLIYFSYDVKMKEKGDIPEGYSVSREKKERFSLILESASTNQTSMYLCASRPPDRGRREKLFFGSGTQLSVL.

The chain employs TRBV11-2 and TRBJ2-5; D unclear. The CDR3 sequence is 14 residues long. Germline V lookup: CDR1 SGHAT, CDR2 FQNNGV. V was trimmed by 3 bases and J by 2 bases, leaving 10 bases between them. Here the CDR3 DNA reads TGTGCCAGCAGCTTCCAGGTTCAACAAGAGACCCAGTACTTC. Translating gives CASSFQVQQETQYF.

CDR3 protein: CSAGGGDIQYF. The CDR3 nucleotides are TGCAGCGCGGGTGGGGGGGACATTCAGTACTTC. The chain carries TRBV29-1 and TRBJ2-4; 7 bases fit TRBD2. Germline V gives CDR1 SQVTM, CDR2 ANQGSEA. The CDR3 extends over 11 amino acids. Germline trimming cut 7 bases from V and 8 bases from J; bases unmatched to any gene: 5.

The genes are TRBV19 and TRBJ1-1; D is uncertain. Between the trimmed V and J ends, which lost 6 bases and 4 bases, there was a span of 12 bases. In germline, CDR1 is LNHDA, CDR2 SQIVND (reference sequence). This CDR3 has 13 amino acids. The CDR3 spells CASRKPRATEAFF. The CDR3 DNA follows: TGTGCCAGTAGAAAACCGAGGGCCACTGAAGCTTTCTTT.

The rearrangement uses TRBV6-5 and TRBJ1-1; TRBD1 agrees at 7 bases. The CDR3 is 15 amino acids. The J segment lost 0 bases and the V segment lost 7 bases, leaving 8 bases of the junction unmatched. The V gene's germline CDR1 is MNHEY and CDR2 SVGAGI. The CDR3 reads CASKNPGTVNTEAFF. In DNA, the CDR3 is TGTGCCAGCAAGAACCCCGGGACAGTGAACACTGAAGCTTTCTTT.

The CDR3 DNA is TGTGCCAGCAGTTCACCGGGACAGGGGGGCCTTAATGGCTACACCTTC. This gives the protein CASSSPGQGGLNGYTF. The rearrangement joins TRBV27 to TRBJ1-2, with 11 bases matching TRBD1. Germline values: CDR1 MNHEY, CDR2 SMNVEV (reference sequence). CDR3 length: 16 amino acids. V lost 4 bases and J lost 6; bases outside the gene matches: 10.

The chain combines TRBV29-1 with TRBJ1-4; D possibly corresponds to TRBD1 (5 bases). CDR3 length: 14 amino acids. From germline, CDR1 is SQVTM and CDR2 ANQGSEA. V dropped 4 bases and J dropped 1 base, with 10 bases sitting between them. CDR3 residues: CSVGRVGTNEKLFF. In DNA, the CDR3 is TGCAGCGTTGGCAGGGTAGGAACTAATGAAAAACTGTTTTTT.

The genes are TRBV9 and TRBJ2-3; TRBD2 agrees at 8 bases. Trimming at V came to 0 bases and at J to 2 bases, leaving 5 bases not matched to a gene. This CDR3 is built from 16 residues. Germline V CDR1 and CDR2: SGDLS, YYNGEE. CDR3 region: CASSVEGGRSTDTQYF. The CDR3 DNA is TGTGCCAGCAGCGTAGAGGGCGGGAGGTCCACAGATACGCAGTATTTT.

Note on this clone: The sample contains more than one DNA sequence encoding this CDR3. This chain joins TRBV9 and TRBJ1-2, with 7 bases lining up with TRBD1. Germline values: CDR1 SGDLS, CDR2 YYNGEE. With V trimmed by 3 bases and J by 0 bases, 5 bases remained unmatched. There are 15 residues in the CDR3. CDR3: CASSARTGSNYGYTF. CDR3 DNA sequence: TGTGCCAGCAGCGCTCGGACAGGCTCTAACTATGGCTACACCTTC.

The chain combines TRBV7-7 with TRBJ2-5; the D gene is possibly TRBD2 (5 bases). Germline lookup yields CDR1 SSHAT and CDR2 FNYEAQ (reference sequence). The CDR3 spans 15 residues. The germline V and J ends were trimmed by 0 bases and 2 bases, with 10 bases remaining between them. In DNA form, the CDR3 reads TGTGCCAGCAGCTTAGCGTCCGGGGTACAAGAGACCCAGTACTTC. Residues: CASSLASGVQETQYF.

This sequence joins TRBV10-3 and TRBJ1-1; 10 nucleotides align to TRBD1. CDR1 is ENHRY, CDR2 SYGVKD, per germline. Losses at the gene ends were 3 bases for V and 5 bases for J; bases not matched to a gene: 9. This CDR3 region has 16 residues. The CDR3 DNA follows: TGTGCCATCAGTGAAACCCGACAGGGGGCGGGAACTGAAGCTTTCTTT. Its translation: CAISETRQGAGTEAFF.